This T cell receptor (beta chain) was sequenced during a study of T cell responses to AZD1222 COVID-19 vaccine. Sequenced by immunoSEQ multiplex PCR; TCRdb stores in-frame clones only, minus some. The data contain about 100,000 clones, approximately 87% of them singletons. Germline CDR1 and CDR2: MDHEN and SYDVKM. There are 12 residues in the CDR3. V was clipped by 1 base and J by 7 bases, with 5 bases between them. Material: peripheral blood, obtained on day 0 of MenACWY control vaccination. This chain joins TRBV28 and TRBJ1-5; D is uncertain. This TCR was sampled from an adult in good health. The CDR3 bases are TGTGCCAGCAGTTTATTGGGGCAGCCCCAGCATTTT. Residues: CASSLLGQPQHF.